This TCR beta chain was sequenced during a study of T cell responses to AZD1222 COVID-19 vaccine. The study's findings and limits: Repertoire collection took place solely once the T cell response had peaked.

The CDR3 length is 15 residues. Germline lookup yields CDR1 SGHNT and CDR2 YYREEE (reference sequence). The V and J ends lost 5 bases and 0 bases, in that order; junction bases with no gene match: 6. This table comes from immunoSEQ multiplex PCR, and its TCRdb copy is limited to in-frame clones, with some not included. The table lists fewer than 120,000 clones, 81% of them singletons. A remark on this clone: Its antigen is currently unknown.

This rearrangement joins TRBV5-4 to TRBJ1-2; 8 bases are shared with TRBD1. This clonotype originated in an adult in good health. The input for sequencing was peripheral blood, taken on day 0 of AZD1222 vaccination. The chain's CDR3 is CASRKAGGPNYGYTF. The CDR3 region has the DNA TGTGCCAGCAGAAAGGCAGGGGGCCCTAACTATGGCTACACCTTC.